This T cell receptor beta chain was profiled in a study of blood T cell repertoires in COVID-19. Study-wide context: There were acute and convalescent COVID-19 samples, and they came from the United States, Italy and Spain. In each case, the material was cDNA or gDNA derived from T cells, B-cell-depleted T cells, or PBMCs.

CDR3 length: 12 residues. Germline values: CDR1 SGHVS, CDR2 FQNEAQ. Trimming shortened V by 1 base and J by 7 bases, and 5 bases separated the two germline ends. Method: immunoSEQ multiplex PCR; TCRdb's copy keeps in-frame clones and lacks some. The sample records fewer than 250,000 clones, roughly four fifths being singletons. This receptor was identified in a man over 45 with acute or convalescent COVID-19. Sequenced: peripheral blood. The chain is built from TRBV7-8 and TRBJ2-1, with a tentative D call TRBD2 (5 bases). For the CDR3, the DNA is TGTGCCAGCAGCTTAGGGGAGAATGAGCAGTTCTTC. Amino acid sequence: CASSLGENEQFF.